Following are 10 T cell receptor beta chains from one sample sequenced in a study of T cell responses to AZD1222 COVID-19 vaccine (dated by TCRdb to the early 2020s). Library construction relied on the immunoSEQ multiplex PCR assay. This is the immuneACCESS table as TCRdb keeps it, with only in-frame sequences that have V and J called. A part of the clones is gone; compared with another copy, unresolved V genes explain less than half, and the rest is unexplained. The sample contains about 130,000 clones, 90% to 95% of them found a single time. Together, the top ten hold approximately 2.1% of the sample. The label giving this sample's time point can be read as: baseline before first vaccination. This material consisted of peripheral blood, taken on day 0 of AZD1222 vaccination. These receptors originate from an adult in good health.

The chain carries TRBV25-1 and TRBJ1-2; 9 positions match TRBD1. The V gene end was trimmed by 6 bases and the J gene end by 4 bases; junction bases not matched to a gene: 6. The CDR3 length is 14 residues. Germline V gives CDR1 MGHDK, CDR2 SYGVNS. The CDR3 DNA reads as TGTGCCAGCAGCTTCGGGACAGGGCTCTATGGCTACACCTTC. It is translated as CASSFGTGLYGYTF.

This chain links TRBV2 with TRBJ1-2; 7 bases align to TRBD1. The CDR3 sequence is 17 residues long. V dropped 2 bases and J dropped 4; count of bases not matched to a gene: 13. Germline values: CDR1 SNHLY, CDR2 FYNNEI. CDR3 region: CASSEFRTGPRLYGYTF. The CDR3 DNA follows: TGTGCCAGCAGTGAATTTAGGACAGGCCCTCGACTCTATGGCTACACCTTC. Using reference TRBV2 and TRBJ1-2 for the parts outside the CDR3, the full variable domain is EPEVTQTPSHQVTQMGQEVILRCVPISNHLYFYWYRQILGQKVEFLVSFYNNEISEKSEIFDDQFSVERPDGSNFTLKIRSTKLEDSAMYFCASSEFRTGPRLYGYTFGSGTRLTVV.

The CDR3, as DNA: TGTGCCAGCTCACCATCGAACCCGCGGGCGAATTCACCCCTCCACTTT. Protein: CASSPSNPRANSPLHF. The chain is built from TRBV18 and TRBJ1-6, with D uncertain. Per germline, CDR1 KGHSH and CDR2 LQKENI. The CDR3 consists of 16 residues. V was pared by 2 bases and J by 7 bases, with 15 bases between.

This clone was counted once. V gene TRBV19 combines with J gene TRBJ2-5; 7 positions agree with TRBD1. J was trimmed by 1 base and V by 10 bases; bases with no gene match: 12. This CDR3 has 15 amino acids. Germline V lookup: CDR1 LNHDA, CDR2 SQIVND (reference sequence). The CDR3 nucleotides are TGTGCCACTGCCACAGGGGTTATTGGCCAAGAGACCCAGTACTTC. Amino acid sequence: CATATGVIGQETQYF.

This CDR3 is CASSIGVGAGRGNPQHF. CDR3 DNA: TGTGCCAGTAGTATAGGGGTCGGGGCCGGTCGGGGTAATCCCCAGCATTTT. The V gene is TRBV19, the J gene TRBJ1-5, with a tentative D call TRBD1 (5 bases). CDR3 length equals 17 residues. Germline V gene data show CDR1 as LNHDA and CDR2 as SQIVND (reference sequence). With 1 base removed from V and 10 bases from J, the gap between germline ends came to 23 bases.

V gene TRBV5-1 combines with J gene TRBJ1-4; possibly TRBD1 for D (6 bases). This CDR3 contains 16 residues. Germline CDR1 is SGHRS and CDR2 is YFSETQ. V lost 4 bases, J lost 7 bases, and 20 bases lay in between. CDR3 protein: CASSKGDGVISEKLFF. The CDR3 DNA is TGCGCCAGCAGCAAGGGGGATGGGGTGATTAGTGAAAAACTGTTTTTT.

The chain combines TRBV19 with TRBJ2-2, with 9 positions matching TRBD1. The CDR3 sequence is 15 residues long. V was pared by 6 bases and J by 4 bases, with 6 bases of the junction left unmatched. Germline loops: CDR1 LNHDA, CDR2 SQIVND (reference sequence). DNA of the CDR3: TGTGCCAGTAGGGAAGGACAGGGGCGCACCGGGGAGCTGTTTTTT. Translating it yields CASREGQGRTGELFF. Full variable domain (outside the CDR3, taken from reference TRBV19 and TRBJ2-2): DGGITQSPKYLFRKEGQNVTLSCEQNLNHDAMYWYRQDPGQGLRLIYYSQIVNDFQKGDIAEGYSVSREKKESFPLTVTSAQKNPTAFYLCASREGQGRTGELFFGEGSRLTVL.

The chain has TRBV10-2 and TRBJ2-3; D ambiguous. The CDR3 spans 12 residues. The V gene lost 4 bases and the J gene lost 3 bases, with 5 bases spanning the gap. Germline V lookup: CDR1 WSHSY, CDR2 SAAADI. Here the CDR3 reads CASSVMTDTQYF. The CDR3 DNA is TGCGCCAGCAGTGTAATGACAGATACGCAGTATTTT.

V is TRBV7-6 and J is TRBJ1-6, with unresolved D. This CDR3 is 15 amino acids long. The V end lost 2 bases, the J end lost 6 bases, and 11 bases lay between the germline ends. CDR1 is SGHVS, CDR2 FNYEAQ, per germline. The CDR3 is CASSLRTALNSPLHF. CDR3 DNA sequence: TGTGCCAGCAGCTTAAGGACGGCGCTTAATTCACCCCTCCACTTT.

This chain connects TRBV2 to TRBJ2-5, with D perhaps matching TRBD2 (5 bases). Trimming cost V 2 bases and J 2 bases, with 18 bases left between them. Germline-derived CDR1 and CDR2 are SNHLY and FYNNEI. CDR3 length: 17 residues. The CDR3 region is CASSERNTRAPQETQYF. DNA of the CDR3: TGTGCCAGCAGTGAACGAAATACTAGGGCACCTCAAGAGACCCAGTACTTC.